A single sample is the source of the 4 T cell receptor beta chains below, sequenced in a study of CD8+ T cells in alopecia areata. Treatment described: oral pan-JAK inhibitor, 5-10 mg twice daily. RNA, once extracted, was reverse transcribed into cDNA for use as the sequencing template. Here immunoSEQ multiplex PCR was the method, and the copy in TCRdb shows in-frame clones only, minus some. The sample lists more than 200,000 clones; just over 65% were seen once. Source: CD4+ T cells sorted from blood, taken between weeks 43 and 45, from a patient treated with tofacitinib. Receptors were obtained from a human donor with alopecia areata.

The count of this clone is one. In DNA form, the CDR3 reads TGTGCCAGCTCACCTACACAGGAGATCGGCTATGGCTACACCTTC. Protein product: CASSPTQEIGYGYTF. V usage is TRBV18 and J usage is TRBJ1-2; TRBD1 might be the D (5 bases). The CDR3 runs 15 residues. V lost 3 bases to trimming and J lost 4 bases, with 15 bases between them. The germline V gene has CDR1 KGHSH and CDR2 LQKENI.

The V gene is TRBV7-2, the J gene TRBJ1-2; D is undetermined. Trimming took 7 bases from V and 4 from J, leaving 16 bases between them. CDR3 size: 14 residues. The germline CDR1 and CDR2 sequences are SGHTA and FQGNSA. The CDR3, as DNA: TGTGCCAGCACTGAAGGAGGGCTCAGCTATGGCTACACCTTC. The encoded protein is CASTEGGLSYGYTF.

This clone has only one observation. J is TRBJ2-3 and V is TRBV7-2, with 9 positions matching TRBD1. This CDR3 has 16 residues. CDR1 and CDR2 from the germline V gene are SGHTA and FQGNSA. Unmatched junction bases numbered 4, after V lost 2 bases and J lost 1 base. In nucleotides, the CDR3 is TGTGCCAGCAGCTTAACTTGGGACAGGGGCACAGATACGCAGTATTTT. Its translation is CASSLTWDRGTDTQYF. Filled out from reference TRBV7-2 and TRBJ2-3, the complete variable domain reads GAGVSQSPSNKVTEKGKDVELRCDPISGHTALYWYRQSLGQGLEFLIYFQGNSAPDKSGLPSDRFSAERTGGSVSTLTIQRTQQEDSAVYLCASSLTWDRGTDTQYFGPGTRLTVL.

V and J are TRBV9 and TRBJ1-4; D gene ambiguous. There are 14 residues in the CDR3. The germline V and J ends were trimmed by 0 bases and 7 bases, with 10 bases remaining between them. Germline V CDR1 and CDR2: SGDLS, YYNGEE. Written as DNA, the CDR3 is TGTGCCAGCAGCGTAGACATTGAGGCTGAAAAACTGTTTTTT. As protein: CASSVDIEAEKLFF.